The 30 T cell receptor beta chains given below trace back to one sample, sequenced in a study of blood T cell repertoires in COVID-19. The method was immunoSEQ multiplex PCR; TCRdb's version includes in-frame clones alone and lacks a portion of them. This table has some 49,000 clones, about four fifths appearing once. The sequenced sample was peripheral blood. The receptor set was obtained from a woman older than 75 with COVID-19, enrolled during active disease.

The J gene is TRBJ2-7, the V gene TRBV29-1; D possibly corresponds to TRBD2 (6 bases). CDR3 length equals 12 residues. Trimming removed 6 bases from V and 1 base from J, with 10 bases in between. Germline CDR1 is SQVTM and CDR2 is ANQGSEA. CDR3 bases: TGCAGCGTACTAGCCGCTTCCTACGAGCAGTACTTC. This translates into CSVLAASYEQYF.

The rearrangement joins TRBV6-6 to TRBJ1-2; 7 nucleotides agree with TRBD1. This CDR3 region has 14 residues. With V trimmed by 5 bases and J by 2 bases, 5 bases remained unmatched. Per germline, CDR1 MNHNY and CDR2 SVGAGI (reference sequence). Here the CDR3 DNA reads TGTGCCAGCAGTACGGGACAGTCCAACTATGGCTACACCTTC. This sequence encodes CASSTGQSNYGYTF.

V usage is TRBV7-2 and J usage is TRBJ2-7; D possibly corresponds to TRBD2 (7 bases). CDR1 and CDR2 (germline): SGHTA, FQGNSA. Trimming shortened V by 2 bases and J by 6 bases, and 14 bases separated the two germline ends. The CDR3 totals 14 residues. This CDR3 is CASSLKAGAGEQYF. Written as DNA, the CDR3 is TGTGCCAGCAGCTTAAAGGCGGGGGCTGGCGAGCAGTACTTC. The complete variable domain, with remaining parts taken from reference TRBV7-2 and TRBJ2-7, reads GAGVSQSPSNKVTEKGKDVELRCDPISGHTALYWYRQSLGQGLEFLIYFQGNSAPDKSGLPSDRFSAERTGGSVSTLTIQRTQQEDSAVYLCASSLKAGAGEQYFGPGTRLTVT.

The chain combines TRBV7-8 with TRBJ1-5; no clear D. V was pared by 1 base and J by 4 bases, with 11 bases between. CDR1 SGHVS and CDR2 FQNEAQ come from the germline V gene. The CDR3 spans 15 residues. For the CDR3, the DNA is TGTGCCAGCAGCTTAGGGCCAGGAAGAAATCAGCCCCAGCATTTT. Translated, it gives CASSLGPGRNQPQHF.

The gene calls are TRBV11-3 and TRBJ2-1; the match to TRBD2 covers 7 bases. Germline CDR1 is SGHNT and CDR2 is YENEEA. J gave up 3 bases and V 7 bases, and 18 bases lay outside the gene matches. The CDR3 consists of 18 residues. CDR3 nucleotide sequence: TGTGCCAGCAATGGGAAAGCGGGACCAAGTAACGGCTACAATGAGCAGTTCTTC. Its protein product is CASNGKAGPSNGYNEQFF.

The chain couples TRBV30 to TRBJ1-2; D is unresolved. Germline V gene lookup returns CDR1 GTSNPN and CDR2 SVGIG (reference sequence). The CDR3 runs to 15 residues. V was shortened by 1 base and J by 8 bases, with 20 bases between the two germline ends. In DNA, the CDR3 is TGTGCCTGGAGTGCAACCGGGCACCGGGGATCGGGCTACACCTTC. Translating it yields CAWSATGHRGSGYTF.

The gene calls are TRBV4-1 and TRBJ2-1; 11 bases fit TRBD2. V shed 4 bases and J 4 bases; nucleotides not matched to a gene: 6. Germline CDR1 reads MGHRA; CDR2 reads YSYEKL. The CDR3 totals 16 residues. CDR3 DNA: TGCGCCAGCAGCCGTCCACTAGCGGGGGAATACAATGAGCAGTTCTTC. It yields the protein CASSRPLAGEYNEQFF.

CDR3 nucleotides: TGTGCCAGCAGCTTAGAAGGGGGATGGAGCAATCAGCCCCAGCATTTT. Its translation is CASSLEGGWSNQPQHF. The J gene is TRBJ1-5, the V gene TRBV7-2; D is perhaps TRBD1 (6 bases). Trimming pared 1 base from V and 1 base from J, leaving 11 bases between. CDR3 length equals 16 residues. In germline, CDR1 is SGHTA, CDR2 FQGNSA.

This chain connects TRBV21-1 to TRBJ1-6; the D call of TRBD1 is as the table states it, not checked on the DNA. TRBV21-1 is an annotated pseudogene. This CDR3 contains 17 residues. CDR3: CASSKPSGGLYNSPLHF. CDR3 nucleotides: TGTGCCAGCAGCAAACCTTCAGGGGGGCTCTATAATTCACCCCTCCACTTT.

This clone was observed a handful of times. The chain uses TRBV6-5 and TRBJ2-2; D uncertain. The CDR3 runs to 15 residues. V lost 0 bases to trimming and J lost 1 base, with 6 bases between them. Germline-derived CDR1 and CDR2 are MNHEY and SVGAGI. Written as DNA, the CDR3 is TGTGCCAGCAGTTACTCGGTTAGGAACACCGGGGAGCTGTTTTTT. Encoded protein: CASSYSVRNTGELFF.

The CDR3 coding sequence is TGTGCCAGCAGTCGAAGCGGAGAGCAGTACTTC. This encodes CASSRSGEQYF. The chain has TRBV11-1 and TRBJ2-7; a weak D match, TRBD2 (5 bases). Germline CDR1 and CDR2: SGHAT and FQDESV (reference sequence). Trimming shortened V by 6 bases and J by 7 bases, and 10 bases separated the two germline ends. The CDR3 is 11 amino acids.

CDR3 loop: CASSGRAGFDEQFF. The CDR3 coding sequence is TGCGCCAGCAGCGGTCGGGCGGGATTCGATGAGCAGTTCTTC. The V and J genes are TRBV5-1 and TRBJ2-1, with D maybe TRBD2 (6 bases). The germline V and J ends were trimmed by 4 bases and 8 bases, with 16 bases remaining between them. Germline assignment: CDR1 SGHRS and CDR2 YFSETQ. The CDR3 has 14 residues.

The V call is TRBV5-4, the J call TRBJ1-1, with TRBD1 matching over 10 bases. The CDR3 extends over 16 amino acids. V shed 4 bases, J shed 3 bases, and the junction held 9 bases outside the gene matches. CDR1 and CDR2 (germline): SGHNT, YYREEE (reference sequence). In DNA, the CDR3 is TGTGCCAGCAGCGCCGGGACAGGGGTTACGGACACTGAAGCTTTCTTT. It translates to CASSAGTGVTDTEAFF.

The gene calls are TRBV5-1 and TRBJ1-6; D remains unclear. Germline V lookup: CDR1 SGHRS, CDR2 YFSETQ. V gave up 4 bases and J gave up 7 bases, with 12 bases separating them. This CDR3 region has 14 residues. The CDR3 coding sequence is TGCGCCAGCAGCACGGAAGAGGGAAATTCACCCCTCCACTTT. Encoded protein: CASSTEEGNSPLHF.

The chain uses TRBV7-8 and TRBJ2-7, with 9 bases matching TRBD1. CDR1 and CDR2 from the germline V gene are SGHVS and FQNEAQ. CDR3 length: 14 amino acids. The ends lost 1 base at V and 6 bases at J; junction bases unmatched: 4. The CDR3 loop reads CASSLGDRVSEQYF. The CDR3 bases are TGTGCCAGCAGCTTAGGGGACAGGGTTAGCGAGCAGTACTTC.

The chain employs TRBV7-8 and TRBJ2-1; 9 positions agree with TRBD1. Germline CDR1 and CDR2: SGHVS and FQNEAQ. The V gene end was trimmed by 5 bases and the J gene end by 4 bases; junction bases not matched to a gene: 6. This CDR3 is built from 15 residues. CDR3 region: CASSRGTGNYNEQFF. CDR3 nucleotides: TGTGCCAGCAGCCGCGGGACAGGGAATTACAATGAGCAGTTCTTC. The variable domain in full, completed from reference TRBV7-8 and TRBJ2-1, reads GAGVSQSPRYKVAKRGQDVALRCDPISGHVSLFWYQQALGQGPEFLTYFQNEAQLDKSGLPSDRFFAERPEGSVSTLKIQRTQQEDSAVYLCASSRGTGNYNEQFFGPGTRLTVL.

The V and J genes are TRBV2 and TRBJ2-1; weak D call: TRBD2 (6 bases). Deletions cut 1 base from V and 3 bases from J, with 10 bases between. The germline gives CDR1 SNHLY, CDR2 FYNNEI. The CDR3 runs 15 residues. CDR3 in DNA: TGTGCCAGCAGTGAAGAGCGGGCGGTCTACAATGAGCAGTTCTTC. Translating gives CASSEERAVYNEQFF.

This chain connects TRBV9 to TRBJ2-5, with D unclear. Trimming cost V 0 bases and J 4 bases, with 7 bases left between them. CDR3 length: 13 amino acids. CDR1 is SGDLS and CDR2 is YYNGEE in the germline V gene. Written as DNA, the CDR3 is TGTGCCAGCAGCGTAGCCCTTTTAGAGACCCAGTACTTC. Its translation: CASSVALLETQYF.

The chain employs TRBV7-6 and TRBJ1-1, with 9 bases aligning to TRBD1. After removal of 5 bases from V and 0 bases from J, the junction contained 4 bases not matched to a gene. CDR3 length: 15 residues. The germline CDR1 and CDR2 sequences are SGHVS and FNYEAQ. In nucleotides, the CDR3 is TGTGCCAGCAGCGAACAGGGGGCCATGAACACTGAAGCTTTCTTT. Protein: CASSEQGAMNTEAFF.

This sequence joins TRBV3-1 (or the pseudogene TRBV3-2) and TRBJ2-5; 7 bases match TRBD1. This CDR3 is built from 15 residues. V trimming: 5 bases; J trimming: 2 bases; junction bases outside the gene matches: 8. From germline, CDR1 is LGHDT and CDR2 YNNKEL (reference sequence). The CDR3 DNA sequence: TGTGCCAGCAGCGGGTCCGGGACAGCGCAAGAGACCCAGTACTTC. Protein sequence: CASSGSGTAQETQYF.

Only one count was recorded for this clone. V and J are TRBV28 and TRBJ1-6; unclear D gene. Germline V gives CDR1 MDHEN, CDR2 SYDVKM. The V end was cut by 3 bases, the J end by 1 base, with 13 bases between. The CDR3 runs to 17 residues. In DNA form, the CDR3 reads TGTGCCAGCAGTTTGCAGAGGGTCCAGTCCTATAATTCACCCCTCCACTTT. As protein: CASSLQRVQSYNSPLHF.

This clone was counted only a few times. The chain combines TRBV2 with TRBJ1-2; TRBD1 might be the D (6 bases). Germline values: CDR1 SNHLY, CDR2 FYNNEI. The CDR3 totals 13 residues. Trimming removed 6 bases from V and 8 bases from J, with 16 bases in between. The CDR3 DNA reads TGTGCCAGCAGACCTCAGGGGTTGGTCGGCTACACCTTC. This sequence encodes CASRPQGLVGYTF.

The chain is built from TRBV6-2 or TRBV6-3 and TRBJ2-3; D is perhaps TRBD2 (6 bases). Trimming left V 4 bases short and J 2 bases short, with 13 bases between. CDR1 MNHEY and CDR2 SVGEGT come from the germline V gene. The CDR3 loop spans 15 amino acids. Written as DNA, the CDR3 is TGTGCCAGCAGTTCCGTTGCTAGCGCCACAGATACGCAGTATTTT. This translates into CASSSVASATDTQYF.

This clone was seen a handful of times. The rearrangement uses TRBV7-2 and TRBJ1-1, with D perhaps matching TRBD1 (6 bases). Germline CDR1 SGHTA, CDR2 FQGNSA. This CDR3 comprises 15 residues. Trimming removed 3 bases at V and 0 bases at J, with 11 bases between. The CDR3 DNA follows: TGTGCCAGCAGCTTGGACAGTGCCGTGAACACTGAAGCTTTCTTT. This codes for CASSLDSAVNTEAFF.

The chain employs TRBV19 and TRBJ1-1; D is uncertain. V was pared by 7 bases and J by 0 bases, with 9 bases between. Germline V lookup: CDR1 LNHDA, CDR2 SQIVND (reference sequence). The CDR3 has 13 residues. The CDR3 here is CASMALMNTEAFF. DNA for the CDR3: TGTGCCAGTATGGCCCTTATGAACACTGAAGCTTTCTTT.

The chain recombines TRBV11-3 with TRBJ2-1; TRBD1 aligns across 9 bases. Trimming took 5 bases from V and 7 from J; bases not matched to a gene: 6. There are 14 residues in the CDR3. Germline V gene sequence: CDR1 SGHNT, CDR2 YENEEA. As DNA, the CDR3 is TGTGCCAGCAGCCCACAGGGGGCGGGGAATGAGCAGTTCTTC. Protein sequence: CASSPQGAGNEQFF.

This rearrangement joins TRBV6-1 to TRBJ1-2; 7 bases align to TRBD1. This CDR3 region has 14 residues. V was pared by 3 bases and J by 8 bases, with 9 bases of the junction left unmatched. CDR1 is MNHNS and CDR2 is SASEGT in the germline V gene. The CDR3 protein is CASSDTGEPVGYTF. In nucleotides, the CDR3 is TGTGCCAGCAGTGACACAGGGGAACCCGTCGGCTACACCTTC.

The chain combines TRBV7-8 with TRBJ1-5; 11 bases are a match to TRBD1. Per germline, CDR1 SGHVS and CDR2 FQNEAQ. With V trimmed by 7 bases and J by 5 bases, 1 base remained unmatched. The CDR3 runs to 13 residues. The CDR3: CASKGQGDQPQHF. The CDR3 nucleotides read TGTGCCAGCAAGGGACAGGGGGATCAGCCCCAGCATTTT.

The sample holds one count of this clone. The V gene is TRBV6-5, the J gene TRBJ1-5; 8 bases are a match to TRBD1. The germline V gene has CDR1 MNHEY and CDR2 SVGAGI. The CDR3 length is 14 residues. J gave up 7 bases and V 6 bases, and 8 bases lay outside the gene matches. The CDR3 reads CASSRGQGRQPQHF. The DNA of the CDR3 is TGTGCCAGCAGCCGTGGACAGGGCCGACAGCCCCAGCATTTT.

This clone is judged medium-sized. At the DNA level, this CDR3 is encoded by other sequences in the same sample as well. The V gene is TRBV5-1, the J gene TRBJ1-5; TRBD1 might be the D (6 bases). V was shortened by 4 bases and J by 0 bases, with 8 bases between the two germline ends. CDR1 is SGHRS, CDR2 YFSETQ, per germline. The CDR3 covers 14 residues. In nucleotides, the CDR3 is TGCGCCAGCAGCGCGGACAGTAGCAATCAGCCCCAGCATTTT. Translating gives CASSADSSNQPQHF.